This T cell receptor beta chain was retrieved from a study of beta chain features in type 1 diabetes (dated by TCRdb to the late 2010s). For the wider study: Mean age, gender distribution, total cell number and subset yield were not different between patients and healthy donors. A total of about 100,000,000 sorted cells were examined across all samples, and RNA yield correlated strongly with the number of cells per subset. The study compared TCRB repertoires of sorted circulating CD4+ T cell subsets between recently diagnosed type 1 diabetes patients and matched healthy donors. Regulatory and stem cell-like memory subsets were isolated from only 8 patients and roughly eight healthy donors, whereas naive and central memory subsets came from all 30 or so donors.

The entire isolated RNA was reverse transcribed using the High Capacity cDNA Reverse Transcription Kit, and thus expressed TCRB transcripts were sequenced. Naive, central memory and regulatory T cell samples underwent deep immunoSEQ sequencing, averaging approximately 3.3 million total reads per sample. Sorted cells were lysed in RLT buffer and RNA was extracted with DNase-treated RNeasy Micro or Mini kits, depending on cell number. To prevent cross-contamination, every cell subset was processed on its own, while patient and healthy donor samples were processed together. The immunoSEQ multiplex PCR was used to amplify TCRB sequences from cDNA, yielding 87-bp fragments that span the CDR3 region. The amplicons were sequenced using the Illumina HiSeq platform. The paper's processing steps were these. Synthetic template baselines were used to correct PCR bias computationally, reads within Hamming distance 2 were collapsed together, and singletons that could not be merged were discarded. Reads were aligned against IMGT so that V, D and J genes, CDR3 length and insertions or deletions at six rearrangement sites could be assigned. Within each subset, clonotype counts were normalized to sorted cell number, and only after that were true diversity and Gini coefficients computed with the tcR R package. The overlap coefficient, calculated on TCRB nucleotide sequences, was used to quantify repertoire sharing. Out-of-frame TCRB sequences from naive cells were analyzed as a proxy for the pre-selection repertoire. TCRdb stores this immuneACCESS table with in-frame sequences only. Part of the clones is absent; in the studies checked, under half of the shortfall reflects unresolved V genes, and no reason is known for the rest. The DNA gave D and trimming, while V, J and clone size come from that table. The sample includes 300,000 to 450,000 clones, with around 19% observed a single time. Of the sample, 0.044% falls within the top ten clones.

Study-level results and caveats: Because small numbers of individuals were included in the HLA sub-analyses, any influence of HLA type on TCRB rearrangement was left unresolved. The naive, central memory and regulatory TCRB repertoires appeared to resemble one another more closely among patients than among healthy donors. At VDJ recombination sites, type 1 diabetes patients had fewer insertions and more deleted nucleotides, which implies abnormalities in thymic rearrangement. Sequencing cDNA rather than genomic DNA could over-represent highly expressing activated cells, although activation and CD3 levels did not differ between groups. A moderate but significant shortening of TCRB CDR3 length was observed in type 1 diabetes patients in all four CD4+ subsets. PCR may preferentially amplify shorter templates, but because patient and control samples were amplified and corrected together, any resulting skew would affect both groups equally.

In the case of this clone: There is no known antigen for this receptor. Base qualities are not at hand, and no much larger clone is one base apart.

The CDR3 has 15 amino acids, counting the end cysteine and phenylalanine. Left in the record is the CDR3 DNA by itself, 45 bases read in frame from the first base. Cut back by 7 bases and 0 bases, the V and J ends lie 15 bases apart. Reading the germline V gene gives CDR1 MDHEN and CDR2 SYDVKM. Each donor gave one peripheral blood draw, around 0.12 L on average, collected into heparinised tubes. Using a panel that included CD45RO, CCR7, CD25, CD127, CD95 and CD27, naive, central memory, regulatory and stem cell-like memory CD4+ T cells were sorted on a BD FACSAria II. Purity was above 95% for every sorted population. PBMCs were isolated right away by Lymphoprep density gradient centrifugation and were stained directly, without culture. So that batch effects would be minimized, each experiment stained and sorted samples in pairs, pairing one healthy donor with one patient.

The source is a woman aged 18-29 years in good health. The sequence is built from TRBV28 and TRBJ1-2; the D gene is possibly TRBD1, with 5 bases matching. Source material: naive CD4+ T cells from blood. Interpreted using the paper, the cell subset or site label stands for: true naive CD4+ T cells. The CDR3 protein: CASTPGRYANYGYTF. The DNA sequence follows: TGTGCCAGCACCCCAGGGCGTTACGCTAACTATGGCTACACCTTC.